This TCR beta chain was sequenced in a study of cytomegalovirus exposure and HLA in healthy donors (dated by TCRdb to the late 2010s). For context, the study as a whole: A later analysis indicated that the roughly 120 validation repertoires were generated on the platform also employed for the approximately 700 repertoires of the first cohort. The study aimed to test whether cataloging public T cell receptors could reveal signatures of past pathogen exposure. High-throughput TCR immunosequencing, statistical association of individual TCRs with disease status, and machine learning were combined to predict cytomegalovirus infection status. Along with the roughly 670-subject first cohort, a separate validation cohort of more than 90 different subjects was used. Study-wide findings and limitations: In vitro tests confirmed that a few of the cytomegalovirus-associated TCR beta chains recognize cytomegalovirus antigens. In a later analysis, TCRs clustered in the first cohort were found to also tend to co-occur in the roughly 130 validation repertoires, with 85% to 95% of cluster scores above 0. The authors suggested that the approach could potentially be extended to other disease states and immunological phenotypes. The validation cohort had no HLA typing available for a later analysis, so co-occurrence within that cohort was assessed over all 130 or so repertoires. Across donors, most TCR sequences were observed very rarely, whereas some public TCRs were present in many individuals. The classifier was reported to diagnose cytomegalovirus status with high specificity and sensitivity in both the original and validation cohorts. In the study, 150 to 200 TCR beta chains were listed as associated with cytomegalovirus.

After removal of 3 bases from V and 3 bases from J, the junction retains 6 bases not matched to a gene. The CDR3 starts with the cysteine, ends with the phenylalanine, and has 14 residues. Only CDR3 DNA remains: 42 bases, in frame from the first base. The germline V gene encodes CDR1 SGDLS and CDR2 YYNGEE. Donors formed part of the validation cohort, which comprised 120 or so subjects and was distinct from the first cohort of under 800 subjects. The method was the immunoSEQ multiplex PCR assay. Turning to the authors' computational methods: A statistical classification framework was built to diagnose cytomegalovirus status from the catalog of TCR beta chain sequences. Imported from immuneACCESS, the table was reduced by TCRdb to in-frame sequences with V and J called. These copies leave out some clones; in studies compared against another copy, an unresolved V gene accounts for under half, and the cause of the remainder is not known. V and J calls and clone size are as listed in that table; D and trimming were resolved from the DNA. This sample comprises around 250,000 clones, nearly 90% of them detected only once. The top ten clones comprise more than 0.35% of the sample.

A remark on this clone: Its binding antigen is unknown. Base qualities are missing; no much larger clone stands one base away.

The sequence links TRBV9 to TRBJ2-7, with TRBD1 matching 7 junction bases. The receptor was isolated from a woman younger than 35 in good health and CMV-seronegative. The sequenced material came from PBMCs. The nucleotide sequence is given as TGTGCCAGCAGCGAAAACAGGGGAGACTACGAGCAGTACTTC. It codes for CASSENRGDYEQYF.